Included here is one T cell receptor beta chain sequence, with context. The antigen is unknown. Genomic DNA of each subset was evenly split across several immunoSEQ plates. The table came from immunoSEQ multiplex PCR; TCRdb's copy has only in-frame clones and leaves some out. This sample has about 510,000 clones, with approximately 95% found just once. The data derive from a study of shared clonotypes between healthy human individuals. Study outcomes and limitations: Compared with clonotypes that all four donors shared, non-shared clonotypes had lower generation probabilities.

The receptor was isolated from a woman aged 25 to 39 in good health. Specimen: naive CD4+ T cells sorted from blood. Described subset: CD45RA+ positively selected.

The CDR3: CASSKSENTEAFF. The CDR3 DNA sequence: TGCGCCAGCAGCAAATCAGAGAACACTGAAGCTTTCTTT. This chain connects TRBV5-1 to TRBJ1-1; D remains ambiguous. Germline V gives CDR1 SGHRS, CDR2 YFSETQ. Trimming shortened V by 4 bases and J by 1 base, and 8 bases separated the two germline ends. The CDR3 contains 13 residues.